This TCR beta chain was profiled in a study of OX40 agonist ivuxolimab in advanced cancers. J gave up 2 bases and V 5 bases, and 4 bases lay outside the gene matches. The CDR3 has 14 residues. CDR1 and CDR2 from the germline V gene are PRHDT and FYEKMQ (reference sequence). Profiling relied on immunoSEQ multiplex PCR, and the TCRdb table lists in-frame clones only, not all of them. The sample carries roughly 60,000 clones, 80% to 90% recorded once. J is TRBJ2-7 and V is TRBV13; 9 nucleotides agree with TRBD2. This specimen consisted of CD4+ or CD8+ T cells sorted from blood, obtained in a trial of the OX40 agonist ivuxolimab. This sequence was found in an adult with an advanced solid tumor such as melanoma, head and neck, liver or kidney cancer. The CDR3 region has the DNA TGTGCCAGCAGCGTAGCGGGGGCCGCCTACGAGCAGTACTTC. Protein: CASSVAGAAYEQYF.